These 26 T cell receptor beta chains share one sample of origin, sequenced in a study of CD8 T cells in ankylosing spondylitis. Using its own MiXCR run on the 5' RACE reads, TCRdb lists one record per CDR3 protein. The data show 300,000 to 400,000 distinct CDR3 sequences, roughly 14% seen once. The sequencing sample was made of blood, either unsorted or a sorted T cell fraction (not recorded which). Every receptor here comes from a male donor with ankylosing spondylitis or in good health (not recorded which).

This clonotype was seen a few times. The DNA of the CDR3 is TGTGCCAGCAGCCTTACTAGCGGGAGGAACACCGGGGAGCTGTTTTTT. This gives the protein CASSLTSGRNTGELFF. The chain uses TRBV9 and TRBJ2-2; TRBD2 matches 11 bases. CDR1 and CDR2 (germline): SGDLS, YYNGEE. This CDR3 is 16 amino acids long. J gave up 1 base and V 4 bases, and 3 bases lay outside the gene matches.

The chain links TRBV14 to TRBJ2-1, with 7 bases that match TRBD2. V shed 1 base, J shed 7 bases, and the junction held 7 bases outside the gene matches. In germline, CDR1 is SGHDN, CDR2 FVKESK. The CDR3 covers 15 residues. CDR3 bases: TGTGCCAGCAGCCAAGGACTAGCTCCGACTAATGAGCAGTTCTTC. Its protein product is CASSQGLAPTNEQFF.

The chain recombines TRBV5-1 with TRBJ2-3; possible D gene TRBD2, 7 bases. Trimming left V 1 base short and J 5 bases short, with 23 bases between. The CDR3 is 18 residues long. Germline CDR1 is SGHRS and CDR2 is YFSETQ. The CDR3 coding sequence is TGCGCCAGCAGCTTGACGGGACTGAGGGGGGGGGTGCAAGATACGCAGTATTTT. Protein sequence: CASSLTGLRGGVQDTQYF.

This clonotype occurred a few times. The chain is built from TRBV7-9 and TRBJ2-1, with 8 bases matching TRBD2. The length of the CDR3 is 16 residues. Germline values: CDR1 SEHNR, CDR2 FQNEAQ (reference sequence). Trimming at V came to 0 bases and at J to 11 bases, leaving 12 bases not matched to a gene. CDR3 coding DNA: TGTGCCAGCAGCTTAGCGCTCACCGGGGGGGCCAACAAGCAGTTCTTC. Translating it yields CASSLALTGGANKQFF.

There are a few counts of this clonotype. The junction and the germline gene differ at one end; a read error may be behind it. This chain connects TRBV5-1 to TRBJ1-1; TRBD1 aligns across 7 bases. Germline V gene sequence: CDR1 SGHRS, CDR2 YFSETQ. This CDR3 is 15 amino acids long. CDR3 sequence (DNA): TGCGCCAGCAGCTCTCTACAGGGGTCGGGGATGGAGGCTCTCTTT. Translation gives CASSSLQGSGMEALF.

In this sample, this clonotype turned up a few times. The rearrangement joins TRBV2 to TRBJ2-3; a possible D gene is TRBD2 (5 bases). Deletions cut 8 bases from V and 6 bases from J, with 18 bases between. The CDR3 totals 14 residues. Germline assignment: CDR1 SNHLY and CDR2 FYNNEI. The CDR3 DNA is TGTGCCAGCGTCGTAGCGCCAGTTGGGGATACGCAGTATTTT. Protein: CASVVAPVGDTQYF.

This clonotype showed up many times. The chain is built from TRBV10-3 and TRBJ2-1; no clear D. In germline, CDR1 is ENHRY, CDR2 SYGVKD. V lost 3 bases, J lost 6 bases, and 12 bases lay in between. This CDR3 comprises 14 residues. CDR3 amino acids: CAISDKGTRNEQFF. Written as DNA, the CDR3 is TGTGCCATCAGTGATAAGGGAACTCGCAATGAGCAGTTCTTC.

This clonotype was counted only a few times. The chain uses TRBV7-2 and TRBJ2-7; TRBD1 agrees at 9 bases. The germline V gene encodes CDR1 SGHTA and CDR2 FQGNSA. Trimming removed 7 bases from V and 5 bases from J; junction bases left unmatched: 9. This CDR3 is built from 14 residues. CDR3 sequence: CASTPGTGRDEQYF. In nucleotides, the CDR3 is TGTGCCAGCACCCCCGGGACAGGGAGGGACGAGCAGTACTTC.

This clonotype occurred a few times. The CDR3 loop is CASSPYRDYGYTF. Here the CDR3 DNA reads TGTGCCAGCAGCCCCTACAGAGACTATGGCTACACCTTC. V gene TRBV3-1 combines with J gene TRBJ1-2; no definite D call. CDR1 and CDR2 from the germline V gene are LGHDT and YNNKEL (reference sequence). CDR3 length: 13 amino acids. With 4 bases removed from V and 3 bases from J, the gap between germline ends came to 9 bases.

This clonotype has just a few counts. The chain combines TRBV15 with TRBJ2-1; 8 positions match TRBD2. In germline, CDR1 is LNHNV, CDR2 YYDKDF (reference sequence). The CDR3 contains 15 residues. V shed 6 bases, J shed 5 bases, and the junction held 9 bases outside the gene matches. CDR3 residues: CATRLAGKVDNEQFF. The CDR3 nucleotides read TGTGCCACCAGATTAGCGGGAAAGGTGGACAATGAGCAGTTCTTC.

The genes are TRBV10-3 and TRBJ2-7; unclear D gene. Trimming took off 2 bases at V and 3 bases at J, with 5 bases between the two ends. Germline CDR1 is ENHRY and CDR2 is SYGVKD. CDR3 length equals 12 residues. CDR3 sequence reads: CAISETFYEQYF. CDR3 sequence (DNA): TGTGCCATCAGTGAGACCTTCTACGAGCAGTACTTC.

This clonotype was recorded at least ten times. An end of the junction differs from the germline gene, which may be a read error. The chain is built from TRBV5-1 and TRBJ1-1; the D gene is possibly TRBD1 (5 bases). This CDR3 region has 15 residues. Germline V gene data show CDR1 as SGHRS and CDR2 as YFSETQ. The CDR3 sequence is CASSLDPGTNSEAFF. In nucleotides, the CDR3 is TGCGCCAGCAGCTTGGACCCTGGGACGAACTCTGAAGCTTTCTTT.

V gene TRBV3-1 combines with J gene TRBJ2-1, with TRBD2 identical over 13 bases. Per germline, CDR1 LGHDT and CDR2 YNNKEL (reference sequence). The V and J ends lost 3 bases and 8 bases, in that order; junction bases with no gene match: 7. The CDR3 contains 16 residues. CDR3 nucleotide sequence: TGTGCCAGCAGCCATGTAGAACTAGCGGGGGGGGATGAGCAGTTCTTC. Protein sequence: CASSHVELAGGDEQFF.

The chain joins TRBV28 to TRBJ2-7; D not resolved. Per the germline V gene, CDR1 is MDHEN and CDR2 is SYDVKM. The CDR3 covers 14 residues. Trimming removed 5 bases from V and 0 bases from J, with 11 bases in between. In nucleotides, the CDR3 is TGTGCCAGCAGTCCGAGCGCTAACTCCTACGAGCAGTACTTC. Protein sequence: CASSPSANSYEQYF. Complete variable domain (other parts from reference TRBV28 and TRBJ2-7): DVKVTQSSRYLVKRTGEKVFLECVQDMDHENMFWYRQDPGLGLRLIYFSYDVKMKEKGDIPEGYSVSREKKERFSLILESASTNQTSMYLCASSPSANSYEQYFGPGTRLTVT.

This chain links TRBV29-1 with TRBJ2-7; 8 nucleotides match TRBD1. There are 15 residues in the CDR3. The germline gives CDR1 SQVTM, CDR2 ANQGSEA. V dropped 5 bases and J dropped 6; count of bases not matched to a gene: 15. As DNA, the CDR3 is TGCAGCGTTATCACCGGGACAGGTGTTCCCCTCGAGCAGTACTTC. Translation: CSVITGTGVPLEQYF.

The chain is built from TRBV5-1 and TRBJ2-1, with D perhaps TRBD2 (5 bases). Trimming took off 2 bases at V and 10 bases at J, with 10 bases between the two ends. CDR1 SGHRS and CDR2 YFSETQ come from the germline V gene. The CDR3 spans 12 residues. The CDR3 is CASSFGGLEQFF. The CDR3 DNA reads as TGCGCCAGCAGCTTCGGAGGCTTGGAGCAGTTCTTC.

The chain links TRBV21-1 to TRBJ2-3; the table calls TRBD1, which could not be checked here. TRBV21-1 is a pseudogene. The CDR3 sequence is 14 residues long. CDR3 sequence: CASSKAPVLGTQYF. The CDR3, as DNA: TGTGCCAGCAGCAAAGCCCCCGTGTTAGGTACGCAGTATTTT.

The chain carries TRBV10-3 and TRBJ1-2, with 7 bases that match TRBD1. The CDR3 sequence is 14 residues long. Losses at the gene ends were 3 bases for V and 4 bases for J; bases not matched to a gene: 5. Germline lookup yields CDR1 ENHRY and CDR2 SYGVKD. The CDR3, as DNA: TGTGCCATCAGTGACTACACAGGGGCCTATGGCTACACCTTC. This gives the protein CAISDYTGAYGYTF.

The rearrangement uses TRBV20-1 and TRBJ1-1; D is possibly TRBD1 (5 bases). Germline loops: CDR1 DFQATT, CDR2 SNEGSKA (reference sequence). The V and J ends lost 6 bases and 3 bases respectively, with 14 bases between them. This CDR3 is built from 13 residues. The CDR3 protein is CSARGAGDTEAFF. The CDR3 DNA reads as TGCAGTGCCCGCGGGGCGGGGGACACTGAAGCTTTCTTT.

The chain carries TRBV5-6 and TRBJ2-5; D is perhaps TRBD1 (5 bases). Germline CDR1 and CDR2: SGHDT and YYEEEE. V was trimmed by 3 bases and J by 1 base, leaving 7 bases between them. The CDR3 is 13 residues long. CDR3 region: CASSWGTQETQYF. DNA of the CDR3: TGTGCCAGCAGCTGGGGCACCCAAGAGACCCAGTACTTC.

This sequence joins TRBV12-3 or TRBV12-4 and TRBJ2-3; D remains ambiguous. V was cut by 5 bases and J by 0 bases, with 12 bases left in between. The CDR3 spans 15 residues. CDR3 in amino acids: CASSGDGSSTDTQYF. The CDR3 nucleotides read TGTGCCAGCAGTGGAGATGGGTCTAGCACAGATACGCAGTATTTT.

This clonotype came up a few times. The chain joins TRBV5-1 to TRBJ1-1; 9 bases map to TRBD1. The CDR3 is 16 amino acids. V lost 2 bases and J lost 1; bases outside the gene matches: 6. Germline V gene lookup returns CDR1 SGHRS and CDR2 YFSETQ. This CDR3 reads CASSFTGGIGNTEAFF. CDR3 nucleotide sequence: TGCGCCAGCAGCTTTACAGGGGGCATTGGGAACACTGAAGCTTTCTTT.

The sample holds a few counts of this clonotype. The chain has TRBV29-1 and TRBJ2-7; D is perhaps TRBD2 (6 bases). There are 15 residues in the CDR3. The germline V gene has CDR1 SQVTM and CDR2 ANQGSEA. Trimming stripped 2 bases from V and 0 bases from J, with 14 bases between. As DNA, the CDR3 is TGCAGCGTTGAAATTGGGGGGTCGAACTCCTACGAGCAGTACTTC. Translating it yields CSVEIGGSNSYEQYF.

Many counts were recorded for this clonotype. V is TRBV20-1 and J is TRBJ1-5; D is unclear. Germline V lookup: CDR1 DFQATT, CDR2 SNEGSKA (reference sequence). The V gene lost 3 bases and the J gene lost 2 bases, with 20 bases spanning the gap. The CDR3 spans 17 residues. CDR3 in DNA: TGCAGTGCTAGTTCCGGGCCGAACTCTGGGCGCAATCAGCCCCAGCATTTT. The encoded protein is CSASSGPNSGRNQPQHF.

This chain joins TRBV20-1 and TRBJ2-1, with D possibly being TRBD1 or TRBD2 (6 bases each). Germline CDR1 reads DFQATT; CDR2 reads SNEGSKA (reference sequence). There are 12 residues in the CDR3. V was pared by 5 bases and J by 9 bases, with 14 bases between. The CDR3 sequence is CSAQLGGGEQFF. The CDR3, as DNA: TGCAGTGCTCAACTAGGAGGGGGTGAGCAGTTCTTC.

This clonotype has a count of ten or more. The genes are TRBV3-1 and TRBJ1-2; D is unclear. From germline, CDR1 is LGHDT and CDR2 YNNKEL (reference sequence). The CDR3 contains 17 residues. Between the trimmed V and J ends, which lost 3 bases and 5 bases, there was a span of 22 bases. The CDR3 region is CASSQDRRQADIYGYTF. In DNA form, the CDR3 reads TGTGCCAGCAGCCAGGATCGTCGGCAGGCGGATATTTATGGCTACACCTTC.